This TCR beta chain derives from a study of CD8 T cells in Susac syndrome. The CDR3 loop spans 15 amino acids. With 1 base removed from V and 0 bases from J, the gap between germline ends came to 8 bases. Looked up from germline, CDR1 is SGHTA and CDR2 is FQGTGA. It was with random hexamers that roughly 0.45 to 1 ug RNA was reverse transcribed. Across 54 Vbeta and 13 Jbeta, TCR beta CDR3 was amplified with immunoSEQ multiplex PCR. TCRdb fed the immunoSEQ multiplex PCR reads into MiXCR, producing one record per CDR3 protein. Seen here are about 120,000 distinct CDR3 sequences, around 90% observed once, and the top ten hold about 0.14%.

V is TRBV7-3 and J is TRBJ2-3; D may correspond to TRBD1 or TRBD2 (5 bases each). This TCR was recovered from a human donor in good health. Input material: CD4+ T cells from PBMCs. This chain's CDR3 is CASSLIGGSTDTQYF. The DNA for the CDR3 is TGTGCCAGCAGCTTAATTGGGGGTAGCACAGATACGCAGTATTTT.